The 5 T cell receptor beta chains below all came from one sample that was sequenced in a study of T cell repertoires in cytomegalovirus infection. MiXCR, applied by TCRdb to the reads, yields one record per CDR3 protein. The sample carries under 90,000 distinct CDR3 sequences, 45% to 55% recorded once. Antigen specificity for these receptors is unknown. This sample comprised CD8+ T cells from cultured PBMCs, obtained from culture after CMV antigen stimulation. The receptor source for this set is a human donor in good health (CMV status not recorded). Some clones in this sample may be carry-over from other donors' samples.

The chain joins TRBV2 to TRBJ2-1; the match to TRBD2 covers 9 bases. V shed 7 bases, J shed 0 bases, and the junction held 19 bases outside the gene matches. The CDR3 consists of 20 residues. CDR1 is SNHLY, CDR2 FYNNEI, per germline. CDR3 sequence: CASIPLEGLAVLSSYNEQFF. The DNA of the CDR3 is TGTGCCAGCATTCCATTGGAGGGACTAGCTGTATTAAGCTCCTACAATGAGCAGTTCTTC.

The chain carries TRBV23-1 and TRBJ1-5, with TRBD1 matching 9 bases. TRBV23-1 is an ORF, with its function uncertain. This CDR3 is 18 amino acids long. With 3 bases clipped from V and 2 bases from J, the junction kept 11 bases outside the gene matches. CDR3 in amino acids: CASSQGTGREYGNQPQHF. The CDR3 DNA sequence: TGCGCCAGCAGTCAGGGGACAGGGAGGGAGTATGGCAATCAGCCCCAGCATTTT.

The rearrangement links TRBV4-1 to TRBJ2-3, with D perhaps matching TRBD2 (6 bases). This CDR3 comprises 14 residues. CDR1 MGHRA and CDR2 YSYEKL come from the germline V gene. The V gene lost 2 bases and the J gene lost 6 bases, with 12 bases spanning the gap. CDR3 sequence: CASSQPGRMDTQYF. The CDR3 DNA sequence: TGCGCCAGCAGCCAACCAGGGAGGATGGATACGCAGTATTTT.

There are a few counts of this clonotype. The chain joins TRBV7-3 to TRBJ2-1; TRBD1 matches 7 bases. Germline V gene sequence: CDR1 SGHTA, CDR2 FQGTGA. The CDR3 loop spans 16 amino acids. V shed 4 bases, J shed 7 bases, and the junction held 13 bases outside the gene matches. The CDR3 loop is CASSSGRDRPTNEQFF. In DNA form, the CDR3 reads TGTGCCAGCAGCTCTGGCCGGGACAGACCTACGAATGAGCAGTTCTTC.

V gene TRBV11-2 combines with J gene TRBJ1-1, with D unresolved. The CDR3 is 14 amino acids. Trimming left V 3 bases short and J 1 base short, with 9 bases between. Germline V gene data show CDR1 as SGHAT and CDR2 as FQNNGV. DNA of the CDR3: TGTGCCAGCAGCTTGTGGGAGCCGAACACTGAAGCTTTCTTT. Amino acid sequence: CASSLWEPNTEAFF.